This T cell receptor (beta chain) was sequenced during a study of T cells in Graves' hyperthyroidism and ophthalmopathy. RNA transcripts provided the source from which TCR beta CDR3 regions were amplified. RT-PCR in the first round (using the HTBI primer set) targeted the TCR CDR3. TCRdb reanalysed the multiplex PCR reads using MiXCR and keeps one entry per CDR3 protein. The sample includes just under 750,000 distinct CDR3 sequences, about a third of them seen just once. This clonotype was counted only a few times. This could be a read error, since a much larger clone is one nucleotide away. The sequencing sample was made of blood. The TCR comes from a woman aged 40 to 50 with Graves' hyperthyroidism.

The CDR3 region is CASGGAGETQYF. The CDR3 DNA reads as TGTGCCAGCGGGGGGGCCGGGGAGACCCAGTACTTC. V gene TRBV6-1 combines with J gene TRBJ2-5; TRBD2 might be the D (7 bases). Trimming stripped 8 bases from V and 5 bases from J, with 12 bases between. This CDR3 is 12 amino acids long. Per germline, CDR1 MNHNS and CDR2 SASEGT.